These T cell receptor beta chains were read from a single sample in a study of identical twins. TCRdb re-called the 5' RACE reads through MiXCR, storing one row per CDR3 protein. The data contain some 230,000 distinct CDR3 sequences, around 6.5% of them singletons. The same data also contributed to another study, on T cells expressing NK-cell markers.

Sequencing was carried out using CD8+ T cells sorted from blood. These receptor sequences come from a woman aged 18-29 years in good health. CDR3s include the opening cysteine and the closing phenylalanine or tryptophan. Each record gives: D gene, V gene, clone size, J gene, CDR3 protein, CDR3 DNA. A D gene is named only where the DNA matches it firmly. The listing skips clone size in some rows; elsewhere it reads once, few, many or a size class.

>.|TRBV6-1|few|TRBJ2-3
CASRFGPYTDTQYF
TGTGCCAGCAGGTTTGGACCCTACACAGATACGCAGTATTTT
>.|TRBV9|.|TRBJ2-7
CASSVQGIDEQYF
TGTGCCAGCAGCGTACAAGGAATCGACGAGCAGTACTTC
>TRBD1|TRBV6-1|few|TRBJ1-1
CASSITGEIEAFF
TGTGCCAGCAGCATAACAGGGGAGATCGAAGCTTTCTTT
>.|TRBV9|.|TRBJ2-2
CASSVRGVETGELFF
TGTGCCAGCAGCGTAAGAGGGGTGGAAACCGGGGAGCTGTTTTTT
>TRBD1|TRBV6-4|many|TRBJ1-1
CASRNRGRDTEAFF
TGTGCCAGCAGAAACAGGGGGCGCGACACTGAAGCTTTCTTT
>TRBD1|TRBV20-1|many|TRBJ1-2
CSARGDRGPGYTF
TGCAGTGCTAGAGGGGACAGGGGGCCCGGCTACACCTTC
>.|TRBV7-6|.|TRBJ1-1
CASSEVGVPNTEAFF
TGTGCCAGCAGCGAGGTGGGGGTCCCGAACACTGAAGCTTTCTTT
>.|TRBV14|.|TRBJ2-7
CASSLQSIEQYF
TGTGCCAGCAGCCTTCAATCGATCGAGCAGTACTTC
>.|TRBV21-1|few|TRBJ2-7
CASTKNPCLTYEQYF
TGTGCCAGCACCAAAAATCCCTGCCTCACCTACGAGCAGTACTTC
>TRBD1|TRBV2|few|TRBJ1-1
CATRQGMATEAFF
TGTGCCACCCGACAGGGAATGGCCACTGAAGCTTTCTTT
>.|TRBV5-1|few|TRBJ1-1
CASSLQDPQGNTEAFF
TGCGCCAGCAGCTTACAAGACCCCCAAGGGAACACTGAAGCTTTCTTT
>.|TRBV12-3/TRBV12-4|few|TRBJ1-5
CASRPANQPQHF
TGTGCCAGCAGACCGGCGAATCAGCCCCAGCATTTT
>.|TRBV9|.|TRBJ2-7
CASSVRRGDEQYF
TGTGCCAGCAGCGTTCGCAGGGGCGACGAGCAGTACTTC
>.|TRBV20-1|few|TRBJ2-7
CSANEGGNEQYF
TGCAGTGCCAACGAGGGGGGCAACGAGCAGTACTTC
>.|TRBV5-5|.|TRBJ1-6
CASSLQRGNSPLHF
TGTGCCAGCAGCTTGCAAAGGGGTAATTCACCCCTCCACTTT
>TRBD2|TRBV2|few|TRBJ2-5
CASSDTIAGYQETQYF
TGTGCCAGCAGTGACACGATAGCGGGGTACCAAGAGACCCAGTACTTC
>.|TRBV27|few|TRBJ2-1
CASSPKGAVEQFF
TGTGCCAGCAGTCCCAAGGGAGCAGTTGAGCAGTTCTTC
>.|TRBV7-9|.|TRBJ2-3
CASSLGKQEVDTQYF
TGTGCCAGCAGCTTGGGTAAACAGGAGGTAGATACGCAGTATTTT
>.|TRBV4-2|many|TRBJ2-1
CASSQEVGGAYNEQFF
TGTGCCAGCAGCCAAGAAGTAGGGGGGGCCTACAATGAGCAGTTCTTC
>.|TRBV9|few|TRBJ2-7
CASSRGPGALLTYEQYF
TGTGCCAGCAGCAGAGGCCCCGGGGCATTACTTACCTACGAGCAGTACTTC
>.|TRBV24-1|many|TRBJ2-1
CAPHQEQFF
TGTGCCCCCCATCAAGAGCAGTTCTTC
>.|TRBV6-2/TRBV6-3|many|TRBJ2-7
CASSYSDTYEQYF
TGTGCCAGCAGTTACTCCGACACCTACGAGCAGTACTTC
>TRBD1|TRBV5-1|many|TRBJ2-1
CASSNRGRNEQFF
TGCGCCAGCAGCAACAGGGGGCGGAATGAGCAGTTCTTC
>.|TRBV6-5|many|TRBJ1-5
CASSLGGGAPQHF
TGTGCCAGCAGTTTGGGGGGCGGGGCGCCCCAGCATTTT
>.|TRBV3-1|many|TRBJ2-1
CASSQDRRRSSYNEQFF
TGTGCCAGCAGCCAAGATCGCCGGAGGAGCTCCTACAATGAGCAGTTCTTC
>.|TRBV29-1|few|TRBJ2-1
CSVEPPTNNEQFF
TGCAGCGTTGAGCCCCCTACTAATAATGAGCAGTTCTTC
>TRBD2|TRBV3-1|many|TRBJ2-2
CASSQETSGANTGELFF
TGTGCCAGCAGCCAAGAGACTAGCGGAGCGAACACCGGGGAGCTGTTTTTT
>.|TRBV29-1|few|TRBJ1-2
CSVHTGQGPNYGYTF
TGCAGCGTTCACACTGGGCAGGGACCGAACTATGGCTACACCTTC
>.|TRBV6-5|.|TRBJ2-1
CASSYGGPGNEQFF
TGTGCCAGCAGTTACGGCGGCCCGGGCAATGAGCAGTTCTTC
>TRBD2|TRBV20-1|.|TRBJ2-1
CSARYLAGGYNEQFF
TGCAGTGCTAGATATCTAGCGGGAGGCTACAATGAGCAGTTCTTC
>TRBD1|TRBV5-6|few|TRBJ1-2
CASSPGDRSYFKGYTF
TGTGCCAGCAGCCCTGGGGACAGATCCTATTTTAAGGGCTACACCTTC
>TRBD2|TRBV4-3|.|TRBJ2-5
CASSQDRGGPETQYF
TGCGCCAGCAGCCAAGATCGGGGGGGACCAGAGACCCAGTACTTC
>.|TRBV7-2|few|TRBJ2-1
CASSLAQGFYNEQFF
TGTGCCAGCAGCTTAGCTCAGGGATTCTACAATGAGCAGTTCTTC
>.|TRBV23-1|few|TRBJ2-3
CASSQSSYCTDTQYF
TGCGCCAGCAGTCAATCGTCCTATTGCACAGATACGCAGTATTTT
>.|TRBV7-6|many|TRBJ1-2
CASSSEDRGYGYTF
TGTGCCAGCAGCTCCGAGGACCGAGGATATGGCTACACCTTC
>.|TRBV20-1|.|TRBJ1-3
CSAISLSSGNTIYF
TGCAGTGCTATCAGTCTTTCCTCAGGAAACACCATATATTTT
>TRBD1|TRBV7-9|many|TRBJ2-7
CASSRPGTGVGYEQYF
TGTGCCAGCAGCCGTCCCGGGACAGGGGTGGGCTACGAGCAGTACTTC
>.|TRBV6-4|.|TRBJ2-7
CASSEEGGYEQYF
TGTGCCAGCAGTGAAGAGGGCGGCTACGAGCAGTACTTC
>TRBD2|TRBV25-1|.|TRBJ2-5
CASSESGGGASETQYF
TGTGCCAGCAGTGAATCGGGCGGGGGGGCCTCAGAGACCCAGTACTTC
>.|TRBV11-1|.|TRBJ2-1
CASGLPPREPFF
TGTGCCAGCGGCCTTCCCCCGCGCGAGCCGTTCTTC
>.|TRBV7-9|.|TRBJ2-7
CASSLAVGGTSYEQYF
TGTGCCAGCAGCTTAGCGGTCGGCGGTACCTCCTACGAGCAGTACTTC
>.|TRBV5-8|.|TRBJ2-1
CASSLLGWGPQEQFF
TGTGCCAGCAGCTTGTTAGGATGGGGTCCCCAAGAGCAGTTCTTC
>.|TRBV20-1|many|TRBJ1-2
CSARDQESGYTF
TGCAGTGCTAGAGATCAAGAGAGCGGCTACACCTTC
>TRBD2|TRBV13|few|TRBJ2-7
CASSSSGTSWGDEQYF
TGTGCCAGCAGCTCCTCCGGGACTAGCTGGGGTGACGAGCAGTACTTC
>TRBD2|TRBV4-3|.|TRBJ2-1
CASSQGPSGGSYNEQFF
TGCGCCAGCAGCCAAGGCCCTAGCGGGGGGTCCTACAATGAGCAGTTCTTC
>.|TRBV20-1|few|TRBJ1-1
CSAPPTGGTEAFF
TGCAGTGCTCCACCCACAGGCGGGACTGAAGCTTTCTTT
>.|TRBV29-1|many|TRBJ1-5
CSVEGGSGQPQHF
TGCAGCGTTGAGGGGGGGAGTGGGCAGCCCCAGCATTTT
>.|TRBV6-1|few|TRBJ1-3
CASRTDSGNTIYF
TGTGCCAGCAGGACGGACTCTGGAAACACCATATATTTT
>.|TRBV27|.|TRBJ2-3
CASTLGPGTDTQYF
TGTGCCAGCACCCTGGGGCCGGGGACAGATACGCAGTATTTT
>.|TRBV6-2/TRBV6-3|many|TRBJ2-2
CASSYKLTGELFF
TGTGCCAGCAGTTACAAGTTGACCGGGGAGCTGTTTTTT
>.|TRBV6-1|few|TRBJ2-3
CASSRLRDRPVTDTQYF
TGTGCCAGCAGCCGACTCCGGGACCGCCCCGTCACAGATACGCAGTATTTT
>TRBD1|TRBV15|many|TRBJ1-4
CATSRAGQGNEKLFF
TGTGCCACCAGCAGAGCCGGACAGGGGAATGAAAAACTGTTTTTT
>.|TRBV9|few|TRBJ1-2
CASSVFRDNNYGYTF
TGTGCCAGCAGCGTATTCCGGGATAATAACTATGGCTACACCTTC